This is a list of T cell receptor beta chains from one sample in a study of control samples from healthy donors and cancer patients. Clones were read by immunoSEQ multiplex PCR, and TCRdb kept only the in-frame ones, dropping some. Of around 30,000 clones detected, approximately 86% appear once; the ten largest clones hold about 1.6%. Sequencing used PBMCs. The receptor set was obtained from a woman between 35 and 50 years old with lung cancer. Both conserved end residues are part of each CDR3. A D gene is named only where the DNA matches it firmly. Clone size is not always given. Where it is, it says once, few, many or a class for expanded clones.

clone_size	v_call	d_call	j_call	cdr3_nt	cdr3_aa
NA	TRBV5-5	TRBD2	TRBJ2-1	TGTGCCAGCAGCTTGAGTAGCGGGGGTCCCAGGGCCTACAATGAGCAGTTCTTC	CASSLSSGGPRAYNEQFF
NA	TRBV6-2/TRBV6-3	NA	TRBJ1-1	TGTGCCAGCAGTTTATTTATTATGGGCACTGAAGCTTTCTTT	CASSLFIMGTEAFF
NA	TRBV5-1	NA	TRBJ1-6	TGCGCCAGCAGACGGGAGCCCAATTCACCCCTCCACTTT	CASRREPNSPLHF
once	TRBV28	TRBD2	TRBJ2-5	TGTGCCAGCACCCCCGGACTAGTCCGTGAGACCCAGTACTTC	CASTPGLVRETQYF
NA	TRBV4-3	NA	TRBJ2-4	TGCGCCAGCAGCCGGAGCCCCAACTCAGGGATTGACATTCAGTACTTC	CASSRSPNSGIDIQYF
NA	TRBV7-3	NA	TRBJ1-1	TGTGCCAGCAGCATAGGTGGAGTGAACACTGAAGCTTTCTTT	CASSIGGVNTEAFF
once	TRBV6-5	TRBD1	TRBJ2-5	TGTGCCAGCAGTTACGTGGGACAGAATAAAGAGACCCAGTACTTC	CASSYVGQNKETQYF
NA	TRBV3-1/TRBV3-2	NA	TRBJ1-5	TGTGCCAGCAGCCAAGAGGGGGGTTTCGACCAGCCCCAGCATTTT	CASSQEGGFDQPQHF
few	TRBV4-3	NA	TRBJ1-2	TGCGCCAGCAGCCAAGACACTCAGGGGCGGAGACTCTATGGCTACACCTTC	CASSQDTQGRRLYGYTF
NA	TRBV5-1	NA	TRBJ2-7	TGCGCCAGCAGCTTGGGGGGGAGGAACGAGCAGTACTTC	CASSLGGRNEQYF
NA	TRBV10-2	NA	TRBJ1-1	TGCGCCAGCAGTGAGGGTTGGACGAACACTGAAGCTTTCTTT	CASSEGWTNTEAFF
NA	TRBV5-3	NA	TRBJ1-5	TGTGCCAGAAGCGGGGAAGGGGCAAATCAGCCCCAGCATTTT	CARSGEGANQPQHF
NA	TRBV25-1	TRBD1	TRBJ1-1	TGTGCCAGCAGTGGACAGGGGGGGAACACTGAAGCTTTCTTT	CASSGQGGNTEAFF
few	TRBV7-2	TRBD1	TRBJ2-7	TGTGCCAGCAGCTTAGAAGGGACAGGGCCCTACGAGCAGTACTTC	CASSLEGTGPYEQYF
NA	TRBV29-1	TRBD2	TRBJ2-3	TGCAGCGCCGAGGGCGGGGGTACAGATACGCAGTATTTT	CSAEGGGTDTQYF
NA	TRBV30	NA	TRBJ1-2	TGTGCCTGGATGTACCGGAGCGATGGCTACACCTTC	CAWMYRSDGYTF
NA	TRBV5-1	TRBD1	TRBJ2-7	TGCGCCAGCAGCTTGGGTCGGGGACAGGTAACCTACGAGCAGTACTTC	CASSLGRGQVTYEQYF
NA	TRBV25-1	TRBD1	TRBJ2-5	TGTGCCAGCAGTGATCCGGGGACAGCCCAAGAGACCCAGTACTTC	CASSDPGTAQETQYF
NA	TRBV7-2	NA	TRBJ2-5	TGTGCCAGCAGCTTAGCTACGGGAATCCAAGAGACCCAGTACTTC	CASSLATGIQETQYF
NA	TRBV11-2	NA	TRBJ2-2	TGTGCCAGCAGCTTAGATCGGACGAACACCGGGGAGCTGTTTTTT	CASSLDRTNTGELFF
NA	TRBV11-2	NA	TRBJ1-4	TGTGCCAGCAGCTTAAATGCTAGGAATGAAAAACTGTTTTTT	CASSLNARNEKLFF
NA	TRBV28	NA	TRBJ2-2	TGTGCCAGCAGTTCTCTGTCCACCCCGGCGGACACCGGGGAGCTGTTTTTT	CASSSLSTPADTGELFF
NA	TRBV5-1	NA	TRBJ1-2	TGCGCCAGCAGCTTGGACGGCGCTAACTATGGCTACACCTTC	CASSLDGANYGYTF
NA	TRBV18	NA	TRBJ2-5	TGTGCCAGCTCCCGCGCGGAGACCCAGTACTTC	CASSRAETQYF
once	TRBV6-5	NA	TRBJ1-1	TGTGCCAGCACCCCTGACTCCTCCTGGGGGACTGAAGCTTTCTTT	CASTPDSSWGTEAFF